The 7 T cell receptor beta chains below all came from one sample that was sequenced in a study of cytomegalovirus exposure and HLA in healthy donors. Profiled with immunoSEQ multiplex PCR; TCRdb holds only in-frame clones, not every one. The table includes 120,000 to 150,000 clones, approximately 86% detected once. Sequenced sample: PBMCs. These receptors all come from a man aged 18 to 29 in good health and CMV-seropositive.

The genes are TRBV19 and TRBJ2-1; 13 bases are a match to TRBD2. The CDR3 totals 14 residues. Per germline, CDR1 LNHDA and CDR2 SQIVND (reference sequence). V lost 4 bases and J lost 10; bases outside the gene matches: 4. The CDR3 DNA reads TGTGCCAGTAGTACCCGGACTAGCGGGAGCGAGCAGTTCTTC. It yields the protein CASSTRTSGSEQFF.

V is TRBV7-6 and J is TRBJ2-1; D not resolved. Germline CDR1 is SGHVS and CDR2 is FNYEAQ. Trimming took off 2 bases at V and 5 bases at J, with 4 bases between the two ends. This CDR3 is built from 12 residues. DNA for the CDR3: TGTGCCAGCAGCTTAAATAACAATGAGCAGTTCTTC. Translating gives CASSLNNNEQFF.

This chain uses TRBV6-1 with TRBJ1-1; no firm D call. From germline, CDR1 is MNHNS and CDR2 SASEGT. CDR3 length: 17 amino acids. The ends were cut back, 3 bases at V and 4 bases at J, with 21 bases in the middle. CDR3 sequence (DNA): TGTGCCAGCAGTGAGGCAACACCCAGGAGGGTGAGCACTGAAGCTTTCTTT. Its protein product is CASSEATPRRVSTEAFF.

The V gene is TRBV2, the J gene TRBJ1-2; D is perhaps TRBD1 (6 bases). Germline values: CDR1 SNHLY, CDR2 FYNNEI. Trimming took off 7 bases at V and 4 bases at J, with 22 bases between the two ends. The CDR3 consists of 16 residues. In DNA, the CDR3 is TGTGCCAGCACCGAGGATATTGGGGCAGGGGCCTATGGCTACACCTTC. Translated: CASTEDIGAGAYGYTF.

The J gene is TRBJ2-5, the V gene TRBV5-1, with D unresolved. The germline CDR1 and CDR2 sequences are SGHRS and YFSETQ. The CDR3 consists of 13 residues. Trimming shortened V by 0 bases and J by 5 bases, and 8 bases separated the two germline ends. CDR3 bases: TGCGCCAGCAGCTTGGGGATCGGGGAGACCCAGTACTTC. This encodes CASSLGIGETQYF.

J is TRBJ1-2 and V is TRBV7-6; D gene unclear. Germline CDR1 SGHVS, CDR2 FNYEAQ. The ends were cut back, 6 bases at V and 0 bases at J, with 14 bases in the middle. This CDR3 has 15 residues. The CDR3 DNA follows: TGTGCCAGCAGTCGCGACGGAGCATCTAACTATGGCTACACCTTC. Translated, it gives CASSRDGASNYGYTF. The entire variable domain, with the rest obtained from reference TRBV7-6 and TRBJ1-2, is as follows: GAGVSQSPRYKVTKRGQDVALRCDPISGHVSLYWYRQALGQGPEFLTYFNYEAQQDKSGLPNDRFSAERPEGSISTLTIQRTEQRDSAMYRCASSRDGASNYGYTFGSGTRLTVV.

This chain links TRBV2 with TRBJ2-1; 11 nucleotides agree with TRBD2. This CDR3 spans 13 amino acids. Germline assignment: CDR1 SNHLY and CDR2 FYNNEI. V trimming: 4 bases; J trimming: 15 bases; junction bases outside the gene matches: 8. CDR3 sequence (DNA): TGTGCCAGCAGTGGATATAGCGGGGGGGCCATGTTCTTC. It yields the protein CASSGYSGGAMFF.